The TCR beta chain under discussion was sequenced for a study of shared clonotypes between healthy human individuals. Study summary: A donor's plate count was three for CD4 naive and three for CD4 memory; CD8 naive had two and CD8 memory one.

The CDR3 has 17 residues. Germline-derived CDR1 and CDR2 are SEHNR and FQNEAQ (reference sequence). With 10 bases removed from V and 4 bases from J, the gap between germline ends came to 28 bases. For this clone: Antigen: not known.

Whole-study findings and limits: Depth of sequencing was expected to influence donor clonotype sharing. When compared with the clonotypes that were shared by all four sorted-subset donors, the non-shared clonotypes turned out to have lower generation probabilities.

Only in-frame clones appear in the TCRdb table, and some are missing; sequencing was by immunoSEQ multiplex PCR. The sample yields some 2.1 million clones, about 94% seen once. Naive CD8 cells lacked CD45RO, underwent positive selection for CCR7 and left out terminally differentiated effector memory CD45RA+ cells. Sequencing was performed on naive CD8+ T cells from PBMCs. This chain connects TRBV7-9 to TRBJ1-2, with D possibly TRBD1 on 5 matching bases. The source of this sequence is a man aged 18 to 35 in good health. Some clones in this sample may be carry-over from other donors' samples. The CDR3 sequence is CATPRGGAERSPYGYTF. In nucleotides, the CDR3 is TGTGCCACCCCTCGGGGCGGCGCGGAGCGGAGTCCCTATGGCTACACCTTC.